The 17 T cell receptor beta chains below were found in one sample sequenced in a study of TET2 disruption in CD19-targeted CAR T cells. Measured with immunoSEQ multiplex PCR; TCRdb has only the in-frame clones, and not every one. The listing records about 26,000 clones. The treatment is: autologous CTL019 cells: CD19 CAR with 4-1BB and CD3 zeta domains. Which antigens these TCRs recognize remains unknown. The specimen was CD8- CAR+ T cells sorted from cultured blood T cells, collected for CD19 CAR T cell therapy. Specified subset: CD8-negative CAR-positive T cells from the infusion product. The source is a man between 65 and 85 years old with chronic lymphocytic leukemia.

In the case of this clone: From the germline J gene comes the end of the CDR3, since the read stops 3 residues before it. The chain employs TRBV18 and TRBJ2-1; 7 bases align to TRBD1. CDR1 is KGHSH, CDR2 LQKENI, per germline. With 2 bases clipped from V and 2 bases from J, the junction kept 0 bases outside the gene matches. The CDR3 has 14 amino acids. The CDR3: CASSPRGPYNEQFF. CDR3 DNA (partial): TGTGCCAGCTCACCAAGGGGGCCCTACAATGAG.

On this clone itself: The read stops 3 residues short of the end of the CDR3; the missing end is completed from the germline J gene. The chain joins TRBV7-8 to TRBJ1-1; possible D gene TRBD1, 5 bases. The CDR3 covers 13 residues. The germline gives CDR1 SGHVS, CDR2 FQNEAQ. The CDR3 here is CASSQVPGGEAFF. CDR3 DNA, as far as it was read: TGTGCCAGCAGCCAAGTACCGGGGGGGGAG.

Comment on this clone: The CDR3 end is not reached by the read, which stops 3 residues before it; the germline J gene fills it in. At the DNA level, this CDR3 is encoded by other sequences in the same sample as well. The chain is built from TRBV10-3 and TRBJ1-2; 7 nucleotides match TRBD1. Germline trimming cut 4 bases from V and 3 bases from J; bases unmatched to any gene: 8. There are 15 residues in the CDR3. CDR1 is ENHRY, CDR2 SYGVKD, per germline. The part of the CDR3 DNA that was read is TGTGCCATCAGTGCGTTGACAGGGTCTCACTATGGC. This translates into CAISALTGSHYG. The complete CDR3 reads CAISALTGSHYGYTF.

As to this clone: One end of the junction does not line up with germline, which may come from a read error. The DNA ends 3 residues before the CDR3 does, and the rest of the CDR3 is filled in from the germline J gene. Distinct nucleotide sequences in the sample also encode this CDR3. The V call is TRBV18, the J call TRBJ1-3; TRBD1 is a possible D gene (6 bases). This CDR3 comprises 17 residues. Per the germline V gene, CDR1 is KGHSH and CDR2 is LQKENI. CDR3 bases read: TGTGCCAGCTCACCACCGAATCAGGGGAGCTCTGGAAACACT. Amino acids: CASSPPNQGSSGNT. The full-length CDR3 reads as CASSPPNQGSSGNTIYF.

A note on this clone: The CDR3 extends 3 residues past the end of the read, so its final part is completed from the germline J gene. V and J are TRBV7-6 and TRBJ1-6; 12 bases fit TRBD1. Germline V gene lookup returns CDR1 SGHVS and CDR2 FNYEAQ. The CDR3 consists of 14 residues. CDR3 in amino acids: CASSRDRGQYTLHF. The sequenced part of the CDR3 DNA is TGTGCCAGCAGCCGGGACAGGGGGCAGTATACC.

Note on this clone: With the read ending 3 residues before the CDR3 end, the germline J gene is used to fill in that end. The chain couples TRBV18 to TRBJ1-2; the match to TRBD1 covers 7 bases. The CDR3 totals 16 residues. Germline loops: CDR1 KGHSH, CDR2 LQKENI. The sequenced part of the CDR3 DNA is TGTGCCAGCTCACCACAACCCGGACAGGCCTCCTACGAC. Protein product: CASSPQPGQASYD. The full-length CDR3 reads as CASSPQPGQASYDYTF.

Details on this clone: The read halts 3 residues ahead of the CDR3 end, with the missing end drawn from the germline J gene. The rearrangement uses TRBV5-8 and TRBJ1-2; D gene ambiguous. Germline V gives CDR1 SGHTS, CDR2 YDEGEE. The CDR3 runs 14 residues. CDR3 loop: CASSLTTGRSGYTF. Incomplete CDR3 DNA: TGTGCCAGCAGCCTGACGACGGGTCGGAGCGGC.

Points on this clone: Sequencing ends 3 residues short of the CDR3 end; the germline J gene provides the rest. V gene TRBV19 combines with J gene TRBJ1-2; D gene uncertain. Germline CDR1 LNHDA, CDR2 SQIVND (reference sequence). This CDR3 has 15 residues. This CDR3 is CASRRLSGSYYDYTF. The sequenced part of the CDR3 DNA is TGTGCCAGTAGGCGTCTTAGCGGGTCTTACTACGAC.

Comment on this clone: The CDR3 goes on 3 residues after the read ends, and that part is filled in from the germline J gene. The chain employs TRBV5-1 and TRBJ2-4; 9 bases fit TRBD1. In germline, CDR1 is SGHRS, CDR2 YFSETQ. The CDR3 covers 15 residues. This chain's CDR3 is CASSTQGAGNQPQYF. CDR3 DNA, as far as it was read: TGCGCCAGCAGCACACAGGGGGCTGGCAATCAGCCT. The variable domain in full, with the rest retrieved from reference TRBV5-1 and TRBJ2-4, is KAGVTQTPRYLIKTRGQQVTLSCSPISGHRSVSWYQQTPGQGLQFLFEYFSETQRNKGNFPGRFSGRQFSNSRSEMNVSTLELGDSALYLCASSTQGAGNQPQYFGAGTRLSVL.

As to this clone: The read finishes 3 residues shy of the CDR3 end, and the germline J gene is used to complete it. V is TRBV19 and J is TRBJ1-2, with no clear D. There are 14 residues in the CDR3. CDR1 and CDR2 (germline): LNHDA, SQIVND (reference sequence). The CDR3 bases that were read are TGTGCCAGTAGTATTACCCAGACTTCCTACGAC. It is translated as CASSITQTSYD. The whole CDR3 is CASSITQTSYDYTF.

In regard to this clone: The sequence runs out 3 residues before the end of the CDR3; the remainder is reconstructed from the germline J gene. The V gene is TRBV19, the J gene TRBJ2-7; TRBD1 agrees at 9 bases. V trimming: 9 bases; J trimming: 2 bases; junction bases outside the gene matches: 8. The germline gives CDR1 LNHDA, CDR2 SQIVND (reference sequence). The CDR3 extends over 14 amino acids. The CDR3: CASTMTGGTYEQYF. The sequenced CDR3 bases are TGTGCCAGCACGATGACAGGGGGGACCTACGAG.

A note on this clone: The read finishes 3 residues shy of the CDR3 end, and the germline J gene is used to complete it. The chain links TRBV7-2 to TRBJ1-2; D is undetermined. Germline CDR1 and CDR2: SGHTA and FQGNSA. This CDR3 spans 13 amino acids. The part of the CDR3 DNA that was read is TGTGCCAGCAGCTTAGAGGTGCGTCGGGGT. It is translated as CASSLEVRRG. From start to end, the CDR3 is CASSLEVRRGYTF.

Points on this clone: The read ends 3 residues shy of where the CDR3 ends; the end is completed using the germline J gene. This sequence joins TRBV29-1 and TRBJ1-1; perhaps TRBD1 as D (5 bases). From germline, CDR1 is SQVTM and CDR2 ANQGSEA. This CDR3 is built from 14 residues. Trimming took 6 bases from V and 5 from J, leaving 19 bases between them. Incomplete CDR3 DNA: TGCAGCGTCTCCGCTGACAGAATCGGGACTGAA. This gives the protein CSVSADRIGTE. The full CDR3 protein reads CSVSADRIGTEAFF.

According to its frequency, this clone is medium-sized. From the germline J gene comes the end of the CDR3, since the read stops 3 residues before it. The chain couples TRBV5-1 to TRBJ1-4; the D gene is possibly TRBD1 (6 bases). Trimming stripped 3 bases from V and 3 bases from J, with 12 bases between. There are 15 residues in the CDR3. Germline CDR1 reads SGHRS; CDR2 reads YFSETQ. The covered CDR3 bases are TGCGCCAGCAGCTCCGGACAGCCCTCTAATGAAAAA. Encoded protein: CASSSGQPSNEK. In full, the CDR3 is CASSSGQPSNEKLFF. Variable domain in full (rest from reference TRBV5-1 and TRBJ1-4): KAGVTQTPRYLIKTRGQQVTLSCSPISGHRSVSWYQQTPGQGLQFLFEYFSETQRNKGNFPGRFSGRQFSNSRSEMNVSTLELGDSALYLCASSSGQPSNEKLFFGSGTQLSVL.

Turning to this clone: The read terminates 3 residues ahead of where the CDR3 ends, so the germline J gene completes it. The chain has TRBV19 and TRBJ1-5; unclear D gene. The CDR3 spans 14 residues. V lost 9 bases to trimming and J lost 0 bases, with 12 bases between them. The V gene's germline CDR1 is LNHDA and CDR2 SQIVND (reference sequence). The chain's CDR3 is CASSFQDSNQPQHF. The CDR3 bases that were read are TGTGCCAGCTCATTCCAGGATAGCAATCAGCCC.

The covered CDR3 bases are TGTGCCAGCAGCCAGACGGCAGGGGGCGGCGGGGAG. Its protein product is CASSQTAGGGGE. The complete CDR3 reads CASSQTAGGGGELFF. V is TRBV3-1 (or the pseudogene TRBV3-2) and J is TRBJ2-2, with 8 bases matching TRBD1. The sequence runs out 3 residues before the end of the CDR3; the remainder is reconstructed from the germline J gene. CDR3 length: 15 residues. V was pared by 3 bases and J by 7 bases, with 7 bases of the junction left unmatched. Germline CDR1 LGHDT, CDR2 YNNKEL (reference sequence).

As to this clone: One end of the junction fails to match germline, which may point to a read error. The CDR3 extends 3 residues past the end of the read, so its final part is completed from the germline J gene. The rearrangement links TRBV7-9 to TRBJ2-7; 8 nucleotides agree with TRBD1. The CDR3 has 12 residues. The V gene's germline CDR1 is SEHNR and CDR2 FQNEAQ (reference sequence). This CDR3 reads CSSSSGQGEQYF. CDR3 bases read: TGTTCCAGCAGCTCCGGACAGGGCGAG.